Detailed here is one T cell receptor beta chain. The junction departs from germline at one end; a sequencing error may be responsible. Total RNA amounting to roughly 450 ng was the source from which TCR beta cDNA was made with a constant-region primer. Slightly modified ARM-PCR served as the procedure for the TCR beta libraries. These libraries came from three rounds of nested multiplex PCR. Use of TRBV1-TRBV30 forward primers with a C-beta reverse primer characterized the first two PCR rounds, which lasted roughly 9 cycles each. TCRdb processed the multiplex PCR reads anew with MiXCR; each CDR3 protein has one entry. This sample has 50,000 or so distinct CDR3 sequences; 70% to 80% occur once, and the top ten carry around a quarter. Co-extracted RNA and DNA came from roughly 20-30 mg of unsorted bulk tissue. The data were obtained in a study of tumor-infiltrating lymphocytes in primary liver carcinoma.

This CDR3 region has 14 residues. The rearrangement links TRBV12-3 or TRBV12-4 to TRBJ2-7, with 7 bases identical to TRBD2. This TCR was recovered from a man between 40 and 49 years old with primary liver carcinoma and hepatitis B virus infection. Sequenced sample: liver tumor tissue from sampling region 5. Described subset: tumor region T5, tumor centre. The CDR3: CASSPLAAGYEQYF. In DNA form, the CDR3 reads TGCGCCAGCAGTCCTCTAGCGGCGGGCTACGAGCAGTACTTC.